This T cell receptor (beta chain) was identified in a study of T cells after somatic rescue of genetic block. TCRdb's copy holds only in-frame clones and misses some; the assay was immunoSEQ multiplex PCR. This sample carries roughly 58,000 clones, approximately 96% of them seen once, and the ten largest clones take under 0.095%. Germline assignment: CDR1 MNHNS and CDR2 SASEGT. V was clipped by 2 bases and J by 4 bases; unmatched bases: 4. The CDR3 runs to 15 residues. The origin of this receptor is a child in the first two years of life. The specimen sequenced was peripheral blood mononuclear cells (PBMCs). The V gene is TRBV6-1, the J gene TRBJ2-1; 8 positions agree with TRBD1. Here the CDR3 DNA reads TGTGCCAGCAGTGAATCAGGGGGCGGTTACAATGAGCAGTTCTTC. Residues: CASSESGGGYNEQFF.